This is a list of T cell receptor beta chains from one sample in a study of shared T cell receptors in the human thymus. Data came from immunoSEQ multiplex PCR; TCRdb stores just in-frame clones and leaves some out. Of some 700,000 clones in the sample, over 75% were seen once. This sample also belongs to another study, concerning human thymus T cells.

Sample: thymocytes. The receptors shown here come from a girl less than two years old with a congenital heart defect. CDR3s include the opening cysteine and the closing phenylalanine or tryptophan. The D gene is left open where the match is weak. Size tells how often a clone was seen (once, few, many) or the class of an expanded clone, and some rows leave it out.

clone size	J gene	D gene	V gene	CDR3 DNA	CDR3 protein
.	TRBJ2-3	TRBD1	TRBV6-5	TGTGCCAGCAGTTACCAGGAGACAGGGTGGGCAGATACGCAGTATTTT	CASSYQETGWADTQYF
.	TRBJ1-1	.	TRBV6-6	TGTGCCAGCACCTGGGACACGGCCAGTAATGAAGCTTTCTTT	CASTWDTASNEAFF
.	TRBJ1-5	.	TRBV4-3	TGCGCCAGCAGCCAAGATCCTAGGGAGGATCAGCCCCAGCATTTT	CASSQDPREDQPQHF
.	TRBJ2-1	.	TRBV7-2	TGTGCCAGCAGCTTAGGAGCGCGGCAGTTCTTC	CASSLGARQFF
.	TRBJ1-1	TRBD1	TRBV5-4	TGTGCCAGCAGCTTGGCCGCAGGACAGGGGGGGAACACTGAAGCTTTCTTT	CASSLAAGQGGNTEAFF
.	TRBJ1-5	TRBD1	TRBV2	TGTGCCAGCAGTCCTAGACAGGGTCCTCAGCCCCAGCATTTT	CASSPRQGPQPQHF
.	TRBJ1-4	.	TRBV20-1	TGCAGTGTTGGGAGCGAAAAACTGTTTTTT	CSVGSEKLFF
.	TRBJ1-2	.	TRBV29-1	TGCAGCGTTTACCACACAGCTAACTATGGCTACACCTTC	CSVYHTANYGYTF
.	TRBJ1-3	.	TRBV7-9	TGTGCCAGCACCAAAATTTGGGAGGGTACTGGAAACACCATATATTTT	CASTKIWEGTGNTIYF
.	TRBJ2-6	.	TRBV2	TGTGCCAGAAGAATTACAGGCTCTGGGGCCAACGTCCTGACTTTC	CARRITGSGANVLTF
.	TRBJ1-1	.	TRBV9	TGTGCCAGCAGCGGGCGACCACAGCTTCTGAACACTGAAGCTTTCTTT	CASSGRPQLLNTEAFF
.	TRBJ1-1	.	TRBV5-1	TGCGCCACCTCCTCAAACCCAGGCTTTACTGAAGCTTTCTTT	CATSSNPGFTEAFF
few	TRBJ2-3	TRBD2	TRBV11-2	TGTGCCAGCAGCTTCCCACTAGCGGGGGGGCCGGATACGCAGTATTTT	CASSFPLAGGPDTQYF
.	TRBJ1-1	TRBD1	TRBV13	TGTGCCAGCAGCTTGGGTTGGGACAGGGGGAACACTGAAGCTTTCTTT	CASSLGWDRGNTEAFF
.	TRBJ1-6	.	TRBV5-4	TGTGCCAGCAGCTTGGATCGGTGGAATTCACCCCTCCACTTT	CASSLDRWNSPLHF
few	TRBJ2-5	TRBD2	TRBV9	TGTGCCAGCAGCCCCAAGTTCGGGGGGAGGGCCCAGTACTTC	CASSPKFGGRAQYF
.	TRBJ2-5	.	TRBV2	TGTGCCAGCAGTGAATCAGGACAGAAAGAGACCCAGTACTTC	CASSESGQKETQYF
.	TRBJ2-2	TRBD2	TRBV12-5	TGTGCTAGTGGTCCACCTCTTCGGGCAAGCGGGGGAACTAACACCGGGGAGCTGTTTTTT	CASGPPLRASGGTNTGELFF
few	TRBJ2-5	.	TRBV28	TGTGCCAGCAGTTGGAGCTTACGTCAACAAGAGACCCAGTACTTC	CASSWSLRQQETQYF
.	TRBJ2-7	TRBD2	TRBV5-4	TGTGCCAGCAGCTCACCAGACAGGACCGGACTAGCGGTACCTGTGTACGACTTC	CASSSPDRTGLAVPVYDF
.	TRBJ1-1	.	TRBV30	TGTGCCTGGAGTGTACGGGGAGACACTGAAGCTTTCTTT	CAWSVRGDTEAFF
few	TRBJ2-2	.	TRBV7-6	TGTGCCAGCAGCCCGGACAACAGGGAAACCGGGGAGCTGTTTTTT	CASSPDNRETGELFF
.	TRBJ1-2	TRBD1	TRBV14	TGTGCCAGCTCCGGACAGGGGCGACACTATGGCTACACCTTC	CASSGQGRHYGYTF
.	TRBJ2-7	.	TRBV6-5	TGTGCCAGCAGGCTACAGGGAAGCTCCCTCTACGAGCAGTACTTC	CASRLQGSSLYEQYF
.	TRBJ1-1	.	TRBV20-1	TGCAGTGCTTCGGGAGGGGGGGGCGCTTTCTTT	CSASGGGGAFF
.	TRBJ1-5	.	TRBV28	TGTGCCAGCTCGGGCAATCAGCCCCAGCATTTT	CASSGNQPQHF
.	TRBJ2-1	.	TRBV11-2	TGTGCCAGCAGCTTAGACGGTGAGCAGTTCTTC	CASSLDGEQFF
once	TRBJ2-4	TRBD1	TRBV27	TGTGCCAGCAGTTTATCCACAGACAGGGTTGGCAAAAACATTCAGTACTTC	CASSLSTDRVGKNIQYF
.	TRBJ1-2	TRBD1	TRBV20-1	TGCAGTGCGACAGGGCTCTATGGCTACACCTTC	CSATGLYGYTF
.	TRBJ1-5	.	TRBV4-1	TGCGCCAGCAGCCAAGAGGCGCTTCAGGAGGCTCGGCCCCAGCATTTT	CASSQEALQEARPQHF
.	TRBJ1-5	TRBD1	TRBV4-1	TGCGCCAGCAGCCAAGGCGACAGGGATCAGCCCCAGCATTTT	CASSQGDRDQPQHF
.	TRBJ1-2	.	TRBV4-3	TGCGCCAGCAGCCAAGAAGGGTCAGGGCCCTATGGCTACACCTTC	CASSQEGSGPYGYTF
.	TRBJ2-2	.	TRBV28	TGTGCGTCCCAGGGATCTACCGGGGAGCTGTTTTTT	CASQGSTGELFF
.	TRBJ1-1	TRBD1	TRBV5-1	TGCGCCAGCACCCCTCGCCTAGGGACAGGGAGGACCATGAAGATTGAAGCTTTCTTT	CASTPRLGTGRTMKIEAFF
.	TRBJ1-1	TRBD1	TRBV19	TGTGCCAGTTCCGACAGGGAGAACACTGAAGCTTTCTTT	CASSDRENTEAFF
.	TRBJ1-5	.	TRBV4-2	TGTGCCAGCAGCCAAGATATTCGGACAGAAACTAGTTCGAATCAGCCCCAGCATTTT	CASSQDIRTETSSNQPQHF
.	TRBJ2-5	TRBD2	TRBV7-8	TGTGCCAGCAGCCCTCGGACTAGCGGGGGGGAAGAGACCCAGTACTTC	CASSPRTSGGEETQYF
.	TRBJ1-5	.	TRBV2	TGTGCCAGCAGTGACACGAGGCGAAGCAATCAGCCCCAGCATTTT	CASSDTRRSNQPQHF
.	TRBJ2-7	.	TRBV11-2	TGTGCCAGCAGCTTAGATCTGTGTAGGAGGCCAGATAGCTTTTACGAGCAGTACTTC	CASSLDLCRRPDSFYEQYF
few	TRBJ2-2	.	TRBV7-6	TGTGCCAGCAGCTCCCACCACGCTAGATCCAGCGGGGAGCTGTTTTTT	CASSSHHARSSGELFF
few	TRBJ2-2	.	TRBV19	TGTGCCAGTATTGGGCAGGGGATCACCGGGGAGCTGTTTTTT	CASIGQGITGELFF
.	TRBJ1-5	.	TRBV4-1	TGCGCCAGCAGCCAAGGGGGCCACTTCGCACCCCCCAGCCCCCAGCATTTT	CASSQGGHFAPPSPQHF
.	TRBJ2-1	TRBD1	TRBV7-2	TGTGCCAGCACCGGGACAGTCTCCGACAATGAGCAGTTCTTC	CASTGTVSDNEQFF
.	TRBJ2-7	TRBD1	TRBV7-3	TGTGCCAGCAGCTTTACGGGACAGGGTAACTACGAGCAGTACTTC	CASSFTGQGNYEQYF
.	TRBJ2-2	.	TRBV27	TGTGCCAGCAGCCCGGACACTCCAACGAACACCGGGGAGCTGTTTTTT	CASSPDTPTNTGELFF
.	TRBJ1-5	.	TRBV28	TGTGCCAGCAGTTTGGTGGTTGGGCATCAGCCCCAGCATTTT	CASSLVVGHQPQHF
.	TRBJ1-4	.	TRBV28	TGTGCCAGCTCTTTATCGGCACAGGTTCTGTTTTTT	CASSLSAQVLFF
.	TRBJ2-1	TRBD2	TRBV9	TGTGCCAGCAGCGTAGAGAGGTCCGGGACTAGCGGGGGGGCCGGGAATGAGCAGTTCTTC	CASSVERSGTSGGAGNEQFF
.	TRBJ1-5	TRBD1	TRBV19	TGTGCCAGTAGTATTGGGAGGGGACAGGGGCATCAGCCCCAGCATTTT	CASSIGRGQGHQPQHF
once	TRBJ2-2	.	TRBV4-1	TGCGCCAGCAGCCAAGATTATACGGACAGGAACACCGGGGAGCTGTTTTTT	CASSQDYTDRNTGELFF
.	TRBJ1-2	TRBD1	TRBV6-4	TGTGCCAGCAGCCCGACAGGGAGGTTAGCTAACTATGGCTACACCTTC	CASSPTGRLANYGYTF
.	TRBJ1-1	TRBD1	TRBV19	TGTGCCAGTAGTATCCATATCAGGGACAGGGAAGATGAAGCTTTCTTT	CASSIHIRDREDEAFF
.	TRBJ1-1	TRBD1	TRBV5-1	TGCGCCAGCAGCTCAGGGGGTTCGGTCACTGAAGCTTTCTTT	CASSSGGSVTEAFF
.	TRBJ2-3	.	TRBV6-5	TGTGCCAGCAGTCCGGACACGGGCACAGATACGCAGTATTTT	CASSPDTGTDTQYF
.	TRBJ2-3	.	TRBV5-1	TGCGCCAGCAGCCACTGCCCTAGCACAGATACGCAGTATTTT	CASSHCPSTDTQYF
.	TRBJ2-5	TRBD2	TRBV4-1	TGCGCCAGCAGTCATACCCCCCGGAGCGGGGGACGGGAAGAAGAGACCCAGTACTTC	CASSHTPRSGGREEETQYF
.	TRBJ1-2	TRBD1	TRBV6-5	TGTGCCAGCAGTTACTCGAAACAGGGGGACTTCTATGGCTACACCTTC	CASSYSKQGDFYGYTF
.	TRBJ2-7	.	TRBV7-2	TGTGCCAGCAGCTCCCGGGCCGCAGACAGAGAGGACGAGCAGTACTTC	CASSSRAADREDEQYF